This TCR beta chain appears in the sequencing data of a study of cytomegalovirus exposure and HLA in healthy donors. About the study: Around 85 million unique TCR sequences came from HLA-typed donors in an early release. Most genotyped donors, 81% of around 370, had Caucasian-associated genetic ancestry.

Regarding the study as a whole: The majority of CMV-associated TCR beta chains were reported as apparently HLA-restricted in a later analysis.

PCR primers comprised 60 Vbeta and 13 Jbeta primers. The table came from immunoSEQ multiplex PCR; TCRdb's copy has only in-frame clones and leaves some out. The profile shows some 110,000 clones, approximately 80% of them singletons. Turning to this clone: Its cognate antigen is unknown.

This clonotype was sampled from a man aged 45 to 65 in good health and CMV-seropositive. The sample was PBMCs.

CDR3 nucleotide sequence: TGTGCCAGCATTCGTGAGAACAGGGGTATCGCTGAAGCTTTCTTT. Translated: CASIRENRGIAEAFF. The chain couples TRBV6-5 to TRBJ1-1; TRBD1 aligns across 7 bases. The germline CDR1 and CDR2 sequences are MNHEY and SVGAGI. This CDR3 comprises 15 residues. The junction had 14 bases not matched to a gene; V was cut back by 7 bases and J by 6 bases.